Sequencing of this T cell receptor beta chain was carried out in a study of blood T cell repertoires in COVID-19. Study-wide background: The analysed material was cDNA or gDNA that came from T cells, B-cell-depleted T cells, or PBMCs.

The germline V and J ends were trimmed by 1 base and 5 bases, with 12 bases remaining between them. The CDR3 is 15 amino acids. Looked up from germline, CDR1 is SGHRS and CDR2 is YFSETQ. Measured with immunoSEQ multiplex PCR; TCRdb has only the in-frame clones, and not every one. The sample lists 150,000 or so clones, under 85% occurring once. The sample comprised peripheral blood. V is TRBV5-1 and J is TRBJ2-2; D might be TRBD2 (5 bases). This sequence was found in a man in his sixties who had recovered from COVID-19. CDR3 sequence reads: CASSLNPRGTGELFF. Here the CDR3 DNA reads TGCGCCAGCAGCTTGAATCCCCGGGGAACCGGGGAGCTGTTTTTT.